The source of this T cell receptor (beta chain) is a study of T-cell memory formation after mild COVID-19. The study, taken as a whole, reports: In pre-infection memory, a portion of responding clones appeared, which suggested that cross-reactive memory joined. For contracting clones, CD4+ ones sat mainly in CM and EM, CD8+ in EMRA. CD4/CD8 balance held among clones contracting day 15 to 85, and later expanders leaned CD4+.

Researchers used 5'RACE with constant-segment primers to make TCR alpha and TCR beta cDNA libraries that carry sample barcodes and UMIs. Each CDR3 protein gets one entry after TCRdb re-called the 5' RACE reads with MiXCR. The repertoire holds roughly 150,000 distinct CDR3 sequences, with 14% as singletons. With regard to this clonotype: What it binds is not known.

The germline CDR1 and CDR2 sequences are SGHRS and YFSETQ. V lost 0 bases, J lost 6 bases, and 12 bases lay in between. The CDR3 totals 14 residues. Sequencing was carried out using PBMCs or a T cell subset sorted from them (not recorded which). The chain combines TRBV5-1 with TRBJ1-1; the D is unclear. The sequence derives from an adult woman who had mild COVID-19 (a few samples of this study predate the infection). Cell type and time point are not known. The CDR3 DNA reads as TGCGCCAGCAGCTTGGTCAGGTCCGATCCTGAAGCTTTCTTT. Encoded protein: CASSLVRSDPEAFF. Full variable domain (remainder filled in from reference TRBV5-1 and TRBJ1-1): KAGVTQTPRYLIKTRGQQVTLSCSPISGHRSVSWYQQTPGQGLQFLFEYFSETQRNKGNFPGRFSGRQFSNSRSEMNVSTLELGDSALYLCASSLVRSDPEAFFGQGTRLTVV.